Below, one T cell receptor (beta chain) is given with its context. The junction departs from germline at one end; a sequencing error may be responsible. Regions amplified from RNA transcripts were the TCR beta CDR3 regions. Primed by the HTBI set, a first-round RT-PCR was run on the TCR CDR3. TCRdb redid the calling of the multiplex PCR reads with MiXCR, one entry per CDR3 protein. The table has more than 50,000 distinct CDR3 sequences, around 50% seen once. This sample is drawn from a study of T cells in Graves' hyperthyroidism and ophthalmopathy. Germline loops: CDR1 DFQATT, CDR2 SNEGSKA (reference sequence). The CDR3 sequence is 14 residues long.

Sequencing was done on a sample of blood. The clonotype originates from a woman aged 25 to 39 with Graves' ophthalmopathy. The gene calls are TRBV20-1 and TRBJ1-1, with 7 bases matching TRBD1. CDR3 nucleotides: TGCAGGGCTAGAGAACGGGACAGCTACAATGAAGCTTTCTTT. Translating it yields CRARERDSYNEAFF.